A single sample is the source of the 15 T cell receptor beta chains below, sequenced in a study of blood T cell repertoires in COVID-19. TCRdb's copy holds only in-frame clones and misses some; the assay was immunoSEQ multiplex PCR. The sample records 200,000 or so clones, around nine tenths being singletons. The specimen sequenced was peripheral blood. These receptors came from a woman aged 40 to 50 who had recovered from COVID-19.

The CDR3 loop reads CSYGSRETQYF. Written as DNA, the CDR3 is TGCAGTTACGGGAGTAGGGAGACCCAGTACTTC. The chain couples TRBV20-1 to TRBJ2-5; a possible D gene is TRBD2 (6 bases). The CDR3 covers 11 residues. Germline loops: CDR1 DFQATT, CDR2 SNEGSKA (reference sequence). The V and J ends lost 8 bases and 5 bases respectively, with 12 bases between them.

The CDR3 DNA is TGTGCCTACAGGACAGGTTGGATGGATCAGCCCCAGCATTTT. Amino acids: CAYRTGWMDQPQHF. The chain is built from TRBV30 and TRBJ1-5, with 7 bases lining up with TRBD1. This CDR3 is built from 14 residues. V shed 7 bases, J shed 5 bases, and the junction held 11 bases outside the gene matches. The germline V gene encodes CDR1 GTSNPN and CDR2 SVGIG (reference sequence).

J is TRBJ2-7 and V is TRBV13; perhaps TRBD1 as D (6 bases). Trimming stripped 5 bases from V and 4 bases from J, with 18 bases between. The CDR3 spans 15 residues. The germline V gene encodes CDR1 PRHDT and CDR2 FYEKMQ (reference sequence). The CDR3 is CASSNRAVRNYEQYF. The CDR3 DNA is TGTGCCAGCAGCAACAGGGCCGTCAGAAATTACGAGCAGTACTTC.

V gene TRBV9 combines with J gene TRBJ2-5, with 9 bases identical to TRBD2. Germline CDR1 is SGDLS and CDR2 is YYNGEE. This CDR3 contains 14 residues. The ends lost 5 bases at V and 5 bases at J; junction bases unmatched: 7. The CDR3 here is CASRTSGPVETQYF. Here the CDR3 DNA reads TGTGCCAGCAGGACTAGCGGCCCGGTGGAGACCCAGTACTTC.

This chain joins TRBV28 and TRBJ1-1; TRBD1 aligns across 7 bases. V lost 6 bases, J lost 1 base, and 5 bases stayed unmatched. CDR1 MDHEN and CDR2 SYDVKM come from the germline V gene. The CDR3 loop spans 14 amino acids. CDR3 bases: TGTGCCAGCAGCTCGGGACAGCCGAACACTGAAGCTTTCTTT. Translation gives CASSSGQPNTEAFF.

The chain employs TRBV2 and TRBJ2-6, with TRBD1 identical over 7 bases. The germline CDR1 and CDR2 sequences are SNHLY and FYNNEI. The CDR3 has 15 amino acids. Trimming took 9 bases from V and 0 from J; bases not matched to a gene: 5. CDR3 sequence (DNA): TGTGCCAGAGGGACAGCTAACTCTGGGGCCAACGTCCTGACTTTC. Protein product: CARGTANSGANVLTF.

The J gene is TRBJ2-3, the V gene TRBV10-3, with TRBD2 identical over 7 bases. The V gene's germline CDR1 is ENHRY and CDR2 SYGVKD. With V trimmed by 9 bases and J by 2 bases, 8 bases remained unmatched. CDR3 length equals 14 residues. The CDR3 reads CAIKLAPHTDTQYF. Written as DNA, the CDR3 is TGTGCCATTAAACTAGCGCCCCACACAGATACGCAGTATTTT.

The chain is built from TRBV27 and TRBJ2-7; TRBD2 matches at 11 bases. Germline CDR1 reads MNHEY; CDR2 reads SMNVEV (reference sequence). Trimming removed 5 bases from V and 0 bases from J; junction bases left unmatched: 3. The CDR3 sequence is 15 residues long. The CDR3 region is CASSKGLADSYEQYF. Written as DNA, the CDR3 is TGTGCCAGCAGTAAGGGACTAGCGGACTCCTACGAGCAGTACTTC.

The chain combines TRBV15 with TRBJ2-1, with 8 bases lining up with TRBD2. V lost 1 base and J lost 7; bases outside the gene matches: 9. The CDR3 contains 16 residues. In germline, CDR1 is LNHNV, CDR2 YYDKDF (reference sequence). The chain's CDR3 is CATSRGGASGSNEQFF. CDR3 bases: TGTGCCACCAGCAGAGGCGGTGCGAGCGGGAGTAATGAGCAGTTCTTC.

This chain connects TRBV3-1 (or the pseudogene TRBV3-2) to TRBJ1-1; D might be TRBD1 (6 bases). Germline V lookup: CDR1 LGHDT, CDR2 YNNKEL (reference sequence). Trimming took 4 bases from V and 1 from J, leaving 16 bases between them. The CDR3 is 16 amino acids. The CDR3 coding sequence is TGTGCCAGCAGCCGAGCAGGGGTAAGGGGGAACACTGAAGCTTTCTTT. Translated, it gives CASSRAGVRGNTEAFF.

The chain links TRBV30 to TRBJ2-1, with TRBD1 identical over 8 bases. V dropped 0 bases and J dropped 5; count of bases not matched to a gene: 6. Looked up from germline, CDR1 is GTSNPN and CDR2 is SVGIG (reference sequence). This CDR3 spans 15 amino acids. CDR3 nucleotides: TGTGCCTGGAGTGTAGCCTCGACAGGGGACAATGAGCAGTTCTTC. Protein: CAWSVASTGDNEQFF.

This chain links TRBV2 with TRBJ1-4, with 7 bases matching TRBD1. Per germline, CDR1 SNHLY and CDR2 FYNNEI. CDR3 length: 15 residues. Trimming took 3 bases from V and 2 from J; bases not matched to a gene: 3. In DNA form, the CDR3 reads TGTGCCAGCAGTGAGGGGGGACAGACTAATGAAAAACTGTTTTTT. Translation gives CASSEGGQTNEKLFF.

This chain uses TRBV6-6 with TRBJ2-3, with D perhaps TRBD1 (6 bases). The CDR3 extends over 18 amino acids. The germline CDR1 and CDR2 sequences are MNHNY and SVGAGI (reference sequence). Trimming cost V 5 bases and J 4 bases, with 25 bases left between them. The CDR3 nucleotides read TGTGCCAGCAGTCCCCTCCTGTATGTGGGGGCAATTTCAGATACGCAGTATTTT. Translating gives CASSPLLYVGAISDTQYF.

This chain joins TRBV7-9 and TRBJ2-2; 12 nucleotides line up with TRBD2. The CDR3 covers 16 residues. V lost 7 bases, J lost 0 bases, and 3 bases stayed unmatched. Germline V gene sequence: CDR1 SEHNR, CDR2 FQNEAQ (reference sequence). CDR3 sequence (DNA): TGTGCCAGCATACGGACTAGCGGGACGAACACCGGGGAGCTGTTTTTT. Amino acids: CASIRTSGTNTGELFF.

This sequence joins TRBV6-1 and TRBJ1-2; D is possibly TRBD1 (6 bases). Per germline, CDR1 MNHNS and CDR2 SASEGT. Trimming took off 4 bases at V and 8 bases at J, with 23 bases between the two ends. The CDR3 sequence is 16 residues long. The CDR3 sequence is CASSAPADRLTGGYTF. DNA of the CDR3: TGTGCCAGCAGTGCCCCGGCCGACAGGCTTACGGGAGGCTACACCTTC.